These T cell receptor beta chains were read from a single sample in a study of blood T cell repertoires in COVID-19. Here immunoSEQ multiplex PCR was the method, and the copy in TCRdb shows in-frame clones only, minus some. The sample holds tens of thousands of clones; around nine tenths are singletons and the top ten take less than 9%. Sequencing used peripheral blood. These receptors all stem from a human donor in a cohort sampled during active COVID-19. Both conserved end residues are part of each CDR3. The D gene is left open where the match is weak. Some rows mark clone size as missing; the rest say once, few, many or name a class of expanded clone.

j_call clone_size d_call v_call cdr3_nt cdr3_aa
TRBJ1-2 NA NA TRBV5-6 TGTGCCAGCAGCTTGGATGTCCTCTATGGCTACACCTTC CASSLDVLYGYTF
TRBJ2-3 NA NA TRBV24-1 TGTGCCACCAGTGATCCGACAGGTTTCAGCACAGATACGCAGTATTTT CATSDPTGFSTDTQYF
TRBJ2-7 NA NA TRBV5-4 TGTGCCAGCAGCTTGGCCCAGGGGCCTACCTACGAGCAGTACTTC CASSLAQGPTYEQYF
TRBJ1-3 few NA TRBV6-1 TGTGCCAGCAGTGAAGGGGCCCTCGGCTCTGGAAACACCATATATTTT CASSEGALGSGNTIYF
TRBJ2-7 NA TRBD2 TRBV3-1/TRBV3-2 TGTGCCAGCAGCCAAGATCCAGCGGGGGAGTCCTACGAGCAGTACTTC CASSQDPAGESYEQYF
TRBJ2-7 NA TRBD2 TRBV13 TGTGCCAGCAGCTTATGGGCGGGAGGGGTGAACGAGCAGTACTTC CASSLWAGGVNEQYF
TRBJ1-5 few NA TRBV4-1 TGCGCCAGCAGCCAAGTAAGGCAGGGCCTCGATCAGCCCCAGCATTTT CASSQVRQGLDQPQHF
TRBJ1-1 NA NA TRBV7-9 TGTGCCAGCAGCTTGAGCATTACCGGGTCTGAAGCTTTCTTT CASSLSITGSEAFF
TRBJ1-2 NA TRBD1 TRBV5-6 TGTGCCAGCAGCACTGGGTGGACAGGGCGAGCTAACTATGGCTACACCTTC CASSTGWTGRANYGYTF
TRBJ1-5 NA NA TRBV27 TGTGCCAGCAGTTTATTACAGGGAAATCAGCCCCAGCATTTT CASSLLQGNQPQHF
TRBJ1-5 few TRBD1 TRBV6-1 TGTGCCAGCAGTGGTGACAGGGGTCAAGGCAATCAGCCCCAGCATTTT CASSGDRGQGNQPQHF
TRBJ1-4 NA NA TRBV13 TGTGCCAGCAGCCCCGGGAGAACTAATGAAAAACTGTTTTTT CASSPGRTNEKLFF
TRBJ1-1 once NA TRBV5-1 TGCGCCAGCAGTCCGGGGGGCACTGAAGCTTTCTTT CASSPGGTEAFF
TRBJ2-7 NA NA TRBV28 TGTGCCAGCAGTTCCCGGTTTAACTTCGGGTCTCCAAGGCCTAGATCCTACGAGCAGTACTTC CASSSRFNFGSPRPRSYEQYF
TRBJ1-6 NA TRBD1 TRBV7-9 TGTGCCAGCAGCTTTGGGATGGGACAGCGGCATAATTCACCCCTCCACTTT CASSFGMGQRHNSPLHF
TRBJ1-5 NA TRBD1 TRBV7-9 TGTGCCAGCAGCCCGGACAGGGATAGCAATCAGCCCCAGCATTTT CASSPDRDSNQPQHF
TRBJ2-5 NA NA TRBV28 TGTGCCAGCAGTTCCGGGGATATCCCAGAGACCCAGTACTTC CASSSGDIPETQYF
TRBJ2-7 NA NA TRBV28 TGTGCCAGCATGAAAGGGGGGGCCTCGTACGAGCAGTACTTC CASMKGGASYEQYF
TRBJ1-1 NA NA TRBV20-1 TGCAGTGCTAGTGGGGGAGTTGGGACTGAAGCTTTCTTT CSASGGVGTEAFF
TRBJ2-1 NA NA TRBV29-1 TGCAGCGTTGGAGGCGCGGGGCAGTTCTTC CSVGGAGQFF
TRBJ2-6 once NA TRBV6-2/TRBV6-3 TGTGCCAGCAGTTACGCGGGTAGGAGCTCTGGGGCCAACGTCCTGACTTTC CASSYAGRSSGANVLTF
TRBJ2-3 NA TRBD2 TRBV7-2 TGTGCCAGCAGCGCCCTCGGAGCGGGGGGCGGGGCCGATACGCAGTATTTT CASSALGAGGGADTQYF
TRBJ1-3 once NA TRBV7-2 TGTGCCAGCAGACCCGGGACAAGTTTCTCTGGAAACACCATATATTTT CASRPGTSFSGNTIYF
TRBJ2-7 once TRBD1 TRBV13 TGTGCCAGCAGCCTCGGACAGGGAAGACCGTACTTC CASSLGQGRPYF
TRBJ1-4 NA NA TRBV6-2/TRBV6-3 TGTGCCAGCAGTTATAAGGACAGAGAAAAACTGTTTTTT CASSYKDREKLFF
TRBJ1-1 NA NA TRBV5-4 TGTGCCAGCGGACTTTGGGGATTGAACACTGAAGCTTTCTTT CASGLWGLNTEAFF
TRBJ1-3 NA TRBD1 TRBV27 TGTGCCAGCAGTTTAACAGGGGGCCTGGGAGGAAACACCATATATTTT CASSLTGGLGGNTIYF
TRBJ2-1 NA TRBD2 TRBV30 TGTGCCTGGAGTAAGCGGGGGGCCGAGACCCTCATGACCTACAATGAGCAGTTCTTC CAWSKRGAETLMTYNEQFF